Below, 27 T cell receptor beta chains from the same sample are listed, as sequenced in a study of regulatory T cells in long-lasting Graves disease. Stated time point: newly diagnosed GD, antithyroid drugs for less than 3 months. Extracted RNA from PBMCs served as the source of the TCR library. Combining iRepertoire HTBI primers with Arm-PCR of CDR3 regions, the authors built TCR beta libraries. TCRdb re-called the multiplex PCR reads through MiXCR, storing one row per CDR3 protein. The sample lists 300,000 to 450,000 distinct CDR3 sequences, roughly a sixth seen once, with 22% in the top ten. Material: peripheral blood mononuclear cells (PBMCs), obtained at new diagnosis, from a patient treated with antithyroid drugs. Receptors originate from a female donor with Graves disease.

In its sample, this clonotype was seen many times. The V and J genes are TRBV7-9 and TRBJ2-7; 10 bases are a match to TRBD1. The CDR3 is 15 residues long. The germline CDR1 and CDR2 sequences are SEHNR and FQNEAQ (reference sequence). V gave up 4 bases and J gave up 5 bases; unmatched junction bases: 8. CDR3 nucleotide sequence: TGTGCCAGCAGCTCACCCGGGACAGGGGACCACGAGCAGTACTTC. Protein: CASSSPGTGDHEQYF. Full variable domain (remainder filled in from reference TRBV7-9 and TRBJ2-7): DTGVSQNPRHKITKRGQNVTFRCDPISEHNRLYWYRQTLGQGPEFLTYFQNEAQLEKSRLLSDRFSAERPKGSFSTLEIQRTEQGDSAMYLCASSSPGTGDHEQYFGPGTRLTVT.

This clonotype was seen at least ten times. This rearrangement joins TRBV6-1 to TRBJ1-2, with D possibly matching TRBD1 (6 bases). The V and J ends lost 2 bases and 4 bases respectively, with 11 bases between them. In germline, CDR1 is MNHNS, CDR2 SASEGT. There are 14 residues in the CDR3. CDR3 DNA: TGTGCCAGCAGTGAAATAGGGGGTGGCTATGGCTACACCTTC. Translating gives CASSEIGGGYGYTF.

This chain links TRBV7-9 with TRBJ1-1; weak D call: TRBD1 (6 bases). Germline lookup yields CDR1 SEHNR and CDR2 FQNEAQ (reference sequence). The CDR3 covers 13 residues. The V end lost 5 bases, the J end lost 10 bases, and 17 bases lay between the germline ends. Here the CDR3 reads CASSTGAPGGAFF. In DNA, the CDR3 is TGTGCCAGCAGCACGGGGGCCCCAGGAGGAGCTTTCTTT.

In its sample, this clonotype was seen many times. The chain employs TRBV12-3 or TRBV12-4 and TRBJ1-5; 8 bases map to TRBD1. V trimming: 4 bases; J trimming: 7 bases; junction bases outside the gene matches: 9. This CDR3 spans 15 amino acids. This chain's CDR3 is CASSSQGAGKQPQHF. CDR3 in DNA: TGTGCCAGCAGTTCGCAGGGGGCGGGTAAACAGCCCCAGCATTTT.

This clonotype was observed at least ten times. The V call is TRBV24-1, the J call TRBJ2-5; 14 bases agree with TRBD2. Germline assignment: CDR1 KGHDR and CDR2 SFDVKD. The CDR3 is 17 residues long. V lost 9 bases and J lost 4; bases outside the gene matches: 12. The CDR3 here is CATRGTSGRLGRETQYF. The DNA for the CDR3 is TGTGCCACCCGCGGGACTAGCGGGAGACTCGGGCGAGAGACCCAGTACTTC.

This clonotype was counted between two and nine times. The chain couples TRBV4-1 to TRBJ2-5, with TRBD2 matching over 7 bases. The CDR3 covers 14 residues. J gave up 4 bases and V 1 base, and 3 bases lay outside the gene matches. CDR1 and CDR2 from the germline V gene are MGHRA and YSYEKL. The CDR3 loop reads CASSQVPSGETQYF. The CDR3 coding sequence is TGCGCCAGCAGCCAAGTCCCTAGCGGAGAGACCCAGTACTTC.

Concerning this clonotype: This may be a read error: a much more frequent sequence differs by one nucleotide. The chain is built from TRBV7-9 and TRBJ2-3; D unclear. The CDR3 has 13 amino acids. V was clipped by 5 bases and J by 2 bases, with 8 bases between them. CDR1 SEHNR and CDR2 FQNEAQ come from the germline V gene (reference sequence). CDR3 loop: CASSPTYTDTQYF. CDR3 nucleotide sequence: TGTGCCAGCAGCCCGACCTACACAGATACGCAGTATTTT.

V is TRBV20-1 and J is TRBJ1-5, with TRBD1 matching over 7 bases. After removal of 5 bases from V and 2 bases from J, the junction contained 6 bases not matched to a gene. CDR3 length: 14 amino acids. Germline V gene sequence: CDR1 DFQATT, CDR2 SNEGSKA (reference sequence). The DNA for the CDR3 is TGCAGTGCTCAGGGGGGAGGTGGCAATCAGCCCCAGCATTTT. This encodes CSAQGGGGNQPQHF.

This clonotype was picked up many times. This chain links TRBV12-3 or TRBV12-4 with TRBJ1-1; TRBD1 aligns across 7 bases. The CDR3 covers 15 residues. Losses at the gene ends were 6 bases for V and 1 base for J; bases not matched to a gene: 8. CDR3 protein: CASRTGTARNTEAFF. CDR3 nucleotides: TGTGCCAGCAGGACGGGGACAGCGAGGAACACTGAAGCTTTCTTT.

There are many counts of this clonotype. The CDR3 is CASSPRERSPLHF. The CDR3 region has the DNA TGTGCCAGCTCACCAAGGGAACGGTCACCCCTCCACTTT. V usage is TRBV18 and J usage is TRBJ1-6; no definite D call. V shed 2 bases and J shed 10 bases, with 9 bases lying between them. The germline V gene encodes CDR1 KGHSH and CDR2 LQKENI. CDR3 length: 13 residues.

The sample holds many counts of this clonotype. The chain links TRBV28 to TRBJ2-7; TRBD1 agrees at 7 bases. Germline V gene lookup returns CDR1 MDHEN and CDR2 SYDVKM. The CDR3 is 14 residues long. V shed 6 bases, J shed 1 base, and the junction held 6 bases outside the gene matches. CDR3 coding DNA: TGTGCCAGCAGCTTGTCGGGACAGTCCTACGAGCAGTACTTC. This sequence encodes CASSLSGQSYEQYF.

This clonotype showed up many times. This CDR3 reads CASSPRGNQETQYF. In nucleotides, the CDR3 is TGTGCCAGCTCACCCCGGGGGAACCAAGAGACCCAGTACTTC. V is TRBV18 and J is TRBJ2-5; the D gene is possibly TRBD2 (6 bases). The germline V gene encodes CDR1 KGHSH and CDR2 LQKENI. Trimming stripped 3 bases from V and 0 bases from J, with 8 bases between. This CDR3 spans 14 amino acids.

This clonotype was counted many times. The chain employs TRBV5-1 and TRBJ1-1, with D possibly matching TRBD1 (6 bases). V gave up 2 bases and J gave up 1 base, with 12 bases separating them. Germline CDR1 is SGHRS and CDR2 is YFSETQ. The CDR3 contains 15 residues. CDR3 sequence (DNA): TGCGCCAGCAGCTTTCTGGGGGCCTGGAACACTGAAGCTTTCTTT. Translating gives CASSFLGAWNTEAFF.

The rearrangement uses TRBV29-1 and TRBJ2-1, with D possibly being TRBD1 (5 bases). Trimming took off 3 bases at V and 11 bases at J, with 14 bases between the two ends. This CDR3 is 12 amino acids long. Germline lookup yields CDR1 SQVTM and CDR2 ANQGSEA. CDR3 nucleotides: TGCAGCGTTGATCCCGACAGTAGTCAGCAGTTCTTC. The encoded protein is CSVDPDSSQQFF.

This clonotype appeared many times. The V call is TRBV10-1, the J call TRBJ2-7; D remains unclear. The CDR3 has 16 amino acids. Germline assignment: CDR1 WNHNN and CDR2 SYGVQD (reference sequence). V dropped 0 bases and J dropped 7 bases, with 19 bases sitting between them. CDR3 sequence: CASSESTPGQFGEQYF. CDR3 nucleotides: TGCGCCAGCAGTGAGTCGACTCCTGGGCAGTTTGGTGAGCAGTACTTC.

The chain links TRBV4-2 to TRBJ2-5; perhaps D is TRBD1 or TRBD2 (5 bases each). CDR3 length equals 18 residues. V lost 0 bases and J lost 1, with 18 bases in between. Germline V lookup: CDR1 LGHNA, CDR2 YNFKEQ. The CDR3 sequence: CASSQDWGPAGIQETQYF. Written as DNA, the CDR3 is TGTGCCAGCAGCCAAGATTGGGGACCGGCCGGAATCCAAGAGACCCAGTACTTC.

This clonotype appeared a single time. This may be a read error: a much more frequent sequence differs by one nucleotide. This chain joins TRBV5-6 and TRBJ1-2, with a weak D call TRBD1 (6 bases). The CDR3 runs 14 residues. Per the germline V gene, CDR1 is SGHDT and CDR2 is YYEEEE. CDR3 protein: CASSLKNRAGSPPF. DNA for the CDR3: TGTGCCAGCAGCTTGAAGAACAGGGCAGGTAGTCCACCCTTC. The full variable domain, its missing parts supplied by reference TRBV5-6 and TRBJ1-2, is DAGVTQSPTHLIKTRGQQVTLRCSPKSGHDTVSWYQQALGQGPQFIFQYYEEEERQRGNFPDRFSGHQFPNYSSELNVNALLLGDSALYLCASSLKNRAGSPPFGSGTRLTVV.

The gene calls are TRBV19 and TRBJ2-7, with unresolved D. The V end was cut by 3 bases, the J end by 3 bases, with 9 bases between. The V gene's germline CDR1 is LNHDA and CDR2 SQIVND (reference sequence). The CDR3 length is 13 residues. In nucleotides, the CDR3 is TGTGCCAGTAGTATTAAGGGCAGCTACGAGCAGTACTTC. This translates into CASSIKGSYEQYF.

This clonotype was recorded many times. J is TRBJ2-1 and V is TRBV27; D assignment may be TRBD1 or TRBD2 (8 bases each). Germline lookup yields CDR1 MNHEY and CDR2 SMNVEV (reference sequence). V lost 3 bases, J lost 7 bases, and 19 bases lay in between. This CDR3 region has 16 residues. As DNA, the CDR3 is TGTGCCAGCAGTTTTACCGGGACTAGACAGGGGAATGAGCAGTTCTTC. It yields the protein CASSFTGTRQGNEQFF.

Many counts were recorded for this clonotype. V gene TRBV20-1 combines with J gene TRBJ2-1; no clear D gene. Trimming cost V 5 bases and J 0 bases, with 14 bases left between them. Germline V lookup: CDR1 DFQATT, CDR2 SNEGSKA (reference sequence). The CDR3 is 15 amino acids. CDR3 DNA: TGCAGTGCTGGAGCCGACACCCTCTCCTACAATGAGCAGTTCTTC. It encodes CSAGADTLSYNEQFF.

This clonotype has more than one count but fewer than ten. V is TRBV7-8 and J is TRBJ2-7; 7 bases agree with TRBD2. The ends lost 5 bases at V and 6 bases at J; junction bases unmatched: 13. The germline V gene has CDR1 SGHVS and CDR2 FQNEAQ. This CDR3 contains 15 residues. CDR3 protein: CASSMTTSQAGEQYF. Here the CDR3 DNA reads TGTGCCAGCAGCATGACGACTAGCCAGGCTGGCGAGCAGTACTTC.

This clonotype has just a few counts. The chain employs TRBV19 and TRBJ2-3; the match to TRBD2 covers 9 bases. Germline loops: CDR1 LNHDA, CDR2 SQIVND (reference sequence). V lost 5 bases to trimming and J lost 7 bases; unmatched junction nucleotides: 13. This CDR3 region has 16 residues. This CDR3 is CASSLPSGGPTNTQYF. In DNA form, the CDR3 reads TGTGCCAGTAGTCTTCCCAGCGGGGGGCCGACAAATACGCAGTATTTT.

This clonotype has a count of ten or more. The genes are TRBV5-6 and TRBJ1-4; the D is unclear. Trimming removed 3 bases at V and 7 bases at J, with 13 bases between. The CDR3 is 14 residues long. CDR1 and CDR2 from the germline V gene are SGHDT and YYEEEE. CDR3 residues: CASSSESWGEKLFF. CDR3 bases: TGTGCCAGCAGCTCAGAATCGTGGGGTGAAAAACTGTTTTTT.

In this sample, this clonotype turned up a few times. The CDR3 loop is CSAEETGVGTGELFF. CDR3 coding DNA: TGCAGTGCTGAAGAAACAGGGGTGGGGACCGGGGAGCTGTTTTTT. The chain links TRBV20-1 to TRBJ2-2; 7 bases align to TRBD1. The ends lost 5 bases at V and 5 bases at J; junction bases unmatched: 11. Germline-derived CDR1 and CDR2 are DFQATT and SNEGSKA (reference sequence). CDR3 length equals 15 residues.

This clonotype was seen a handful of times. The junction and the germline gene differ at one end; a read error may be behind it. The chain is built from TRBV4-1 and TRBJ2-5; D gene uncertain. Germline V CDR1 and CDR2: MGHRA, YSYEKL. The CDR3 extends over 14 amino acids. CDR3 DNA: TGCGCCAGCCGCCAAAGGGTAGGGCTGGAGACCCAGTACTTC. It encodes CASRQRVGLETQYF.

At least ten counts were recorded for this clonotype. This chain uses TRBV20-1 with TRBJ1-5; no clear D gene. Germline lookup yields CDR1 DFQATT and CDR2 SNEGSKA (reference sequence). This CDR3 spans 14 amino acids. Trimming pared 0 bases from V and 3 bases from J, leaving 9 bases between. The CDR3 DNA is TGCAGTGCTAGAGATCGACGTCCCAATCAGCCCCAGCATTTT. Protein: CSARDRRPNQPQHF.

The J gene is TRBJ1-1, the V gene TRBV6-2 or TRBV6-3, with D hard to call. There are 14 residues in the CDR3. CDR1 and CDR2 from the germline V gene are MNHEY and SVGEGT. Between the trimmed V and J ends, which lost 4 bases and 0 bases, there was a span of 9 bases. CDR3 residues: CASSWTAVNTEAFF. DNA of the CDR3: TGTGCCAGCAGTTGGACGGCGGTGAACACTGAAGCTTTCTTT.